The 7 T cell receptor beta chains presented below share a single source sample, sequenced in a study of beta chain features in type 1 diabetes. The study, taken as a whole, reports: Patients with Type 1 diabetes showed moderately but significantly shorter TCRB CDR3s in all four CD4+ subsets.

Their specific antigens are unknown. Since all of the isolated RNA was reverse transcribed, expressed TCRB transcripts were what got sequenced. Here immunoSEQ multiplex PCR was the method, and the copy in TCRdb shows in-frame clones only, minus some. This sample has 630,000 or so clones; more than 12% occur once, and the top ten carry 0.035% to 0.04%. The sample comprised naive CD4+ T cells from blood. These receptors were collected from a man younger than 35 with type 1 diabetes.

The chain is built from TRBV11-2 and TRBJ1-2; no clear D. This CDR3 region has 13 residues. Trimming shortened V by 2 bases and J by 8 bases, and 12 bases separated the two germline ends. Per germline, CDR1 SGHAT and CDR2 FQNNGV. The CDR3 sequence is CASSLTWEYGYTF. The CDR3 coding sequence is TGTGCCAGCAGCTTAACCTGGGAGTACGGCTACACCTTC.

Note on this clone: Other DNA sequences in this sample translate to the same CDR3. The chain recombines TRBV27 with TRBJ1-1; the D gene is possibly TRBD1 (5 bases). V shed 3 bases and J shed 4 bases, with 9 bases lying between them. This CDR3 has 13 amino acids. CDR1 and CDR2 from the germline V gene are MNHEY and SMNVEV (reference sequence). The CDR3: CASSLAGSTEAFF. The DNA for the CDR3 is TGTGCCAGCAGTTTGGCAGGGAGCACTGAAGCTTTCTTT.

The chain is built from TRBV5-6 and TRBJ2-1; TRBD2 aligns across 8 bases. The CDR3 runs to 14 residues. The V segment lost 4 bases and the J segment 8 bases; nucleotides outside the gene matches: 8. Germline V gene lookup returns CDR1 SGHDT and CDR2 YYEEEE. In DNA, the CDR3 is TGTGCCAGCAGCGATTCCAGCGGGGGAGATGAGCAGTTCTTC. Encoded protein: CASSDSSGGDEQFF.

This CDR3 reads CASSEGLGYGYTF. The CDR3 DNA reads TGTGCCAGCAGTGAGGGCCTAGGCTATGGCTACACCTTC. This chain uses TRBV6-4 with TRBJ1-2, with no clear D. This CDR3 contains 13 residues. The germline V gene encodes CDR1 MRHNA and CDR2 SNTAGT. Trimming cost V 3 bases and J 4 bases, with 9 bases left between them.

The chain recombines TRBV27 with TRBJ2-7; TRBD1 matches 7 bases. The germline gives CDR1 MNHEY, CDR2 SMNVEV (reference sequence). Trimming at V came to 2 bases and at J to 4 bases, leaving 8 bases not matched to a gene. This CDR3 region has 15 residues. The chain's CDR3 is CASSLVPGQNYEQYF. CDR3 sequence (DNA): TGTGCCAGCAGTTTAGTCCCGGGACAGAATTACGAGCAGTACTTC.

The chain employs TRBV7-8 and TRBJ2-3; D assignment may be TRBD1 or TRBD2 (6 bases each). Per the germline V gene, CDR1 is SGHVS and CDR2 is FQNEAQ. This CDR3 has 14 residues. V shed 7 bases and J shed 6 bases, with 17 bases lying between them. The CDR3 nucleotides read TGTGCCAGCATCCGGGGGCGACAGGTTGATACGCAGTATTTT. This encodes CASIRGRQVDTQYF. The full variable domain, with the rest looked up from reference TRBV7-8 and TRBJ2-3, is GAGVSQSPRYKVAKRGQDVALRCDPISGHVSLFWYQQALGQGPEFLTYFQNEAQLDKSGLPSDRFFAERPEGSVSTLKIQRTQQEDSAVYLCASIRGRQVDTQYFGPGTRLTVL.

This clone was seen only a few times. The V call is TRBV7-2, the J call TRBJ1-1; no firm D call. There are 12 residues in the CDR3. Between the trimmed V and J ends, which lost 4 bases and 5 bases, there was a span of 8 bases. The germline gives CDR1 SGHTA, CDR2 FQGNSA. In DNA, the CDR3 is TGTGCCAGCAGCTCCCCCCTGACTGAAGCTTTCTTT. It encodes CASSSPLTEAFF.